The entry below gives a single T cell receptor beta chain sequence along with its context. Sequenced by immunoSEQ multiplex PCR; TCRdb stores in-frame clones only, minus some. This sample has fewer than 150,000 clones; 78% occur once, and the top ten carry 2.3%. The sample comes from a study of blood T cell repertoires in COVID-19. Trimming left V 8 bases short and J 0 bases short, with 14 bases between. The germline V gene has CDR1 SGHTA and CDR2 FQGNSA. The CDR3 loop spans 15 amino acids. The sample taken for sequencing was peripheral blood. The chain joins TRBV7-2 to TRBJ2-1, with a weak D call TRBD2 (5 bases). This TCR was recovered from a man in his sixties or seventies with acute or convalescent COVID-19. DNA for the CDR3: TGTGCCAGCGCTAAGGGAGCGCACTCCTACAATGAGCAGTTCTTC. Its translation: CASAKGAHSYNEQFF.